These 28 T cell receptor beta chains originate from one sample sequenced in a study of blood T cell repertoires in COVID-19 (dated by TCRdb to 2018 to 2021). Library creation used the immunoSEQ multiplex PCR assay. The table comes from immuneACCESS by way of TCRdb, which keeps in-frame sequences with V and J called. Part of the clones is missing from these tables; in studies checked, under half for an unresolved V gene and the rest for unknown reasons. Present in this sample are around 56,000 clones, 73% of which were seen just once. The ten most abundant clones make up approximately 13% of the sample. Sample: peripheral blood. The receptor set was obtained from a woman in her seventies with acute or convalescent COVID-19.

The table lists this clone with a few counts. The gene calls are TRBV6-6 and TRBJ2-2; D gene ambiguous. From germline, CDR1 is MNHNY and CDR2 SVGAGI (reference sequence). CDR3 length: 12 amino acids. Trimming left V 4 bases short and J 6 bases short, with 6 bases between. CDR3 nucleotide sequence: TGTGCCAGCAGTTCCCGGGCCGGGGAGCTGTTTTTT. Its protein product is CASSSRAGELFF.

This clone occurred many times. V gene TRBV30 combines with J gene TRBJ2-1; a weak D match, TRBD1 (6 bases). Germline CDR1 reads GTSNPN; CDR2 reads SVGIG (reference sequence). Trimming removed 0 bases at V and 9 bases at J, with 18 bases between. The CDR3 runs to 15 residues. This chain's CDR3 is CAWSVPGTVQGEQFF. DNA of the CDR3: TGTGCCTGGAGTGTACCCGGTACAGTACAGGGTGAGCAGTTCTTC.

The chain uses TRBV7-3 and TRBJ1-1; no clear D. Trimming left V 0 bases short and J 5 bases short, with 4 bases between. The CDR3 covers 12 residues. From germline, CDR1 is SGHTA and CDR2 FQGTGA. DNA for the CDR3: TGTGCCAGCAGCTTAACGCGGACTGAAGCTTTCTTT. Its protein is CASSLTRTEAFF. The full variable domain, with the rest looked up from reference TRBV7-3 and TRBJ1-1, is GAGVSQTPSNKVTEKGKYVELRCDPISGHTALYWYRQSLGQGPEFLIYFQGTGAADDSGLPNDRFFAVRPEGSVSTLKIQRTERGDSAVYLCASSLTRTEAFFGQGTRLTVV.

The gene calls are TRBV30 and TRBJ1-1; D possibly corresponds to TRBD1 (5 bases). Germline V gene lookup returns CDR1 GTSNPN and CDR2 SVGIG (reference sequence). The CDR3 is 15 amino acids. V was clipped by 0 bases and J by 4 bases, with 15 bases between them. The CDR3 bases are TGTGCCTGGAGTGTACCGGGACTCCGGCCCACTGAAGCTTTCTTT. It is translated as CAWSVPGLRPTEAFF.

The J gene is TRBJ1-2, the V gene TRBV9, with 11 nucleotides matching TRBD1. Per germline, CDR1 SGDLS and CDR2 YYNGEE. V was clipped by 2 bases and J by 1 base; unmatched bases: 7. The CDR3 runs 17 residues. The CDR3 region is CASSVRDRGELNYGYTF. The CDR3 region has the DNA TGTGCCAGCAGCGTCCGGGACAGGGGGGAGCTTAACTATGGCTACACCTTC.

J is TRBJ2-1 and V is TRBV15; D possibly corresponds to TRBD2 (6 bases). Deletions cut 8 bases from V and 4 bases from J, with 9 bases between. Germline V gives CDR1 LNHNV, CDR2 YYDKDF (reference sequence). There are 12 residues in the CDR3. The CDR3 protein is CATGGIYNEQFF. The CDR3 bases are TGTGCCACCGGGGGGATATACAATGAGCAGTTCTTC.

The chain employs TRBV18 and TRBJ1-4; D is ambiguous. The ends were cut back, 3 bases at V and 8 bases at J, with 25 bases in the middle. The CDR3 length is 18 residues. Per the germline V gene, CDR1 is KGHSH and CDR2 is LQKENI. CDR3 loop: CASSPTELGGRREEKLFF. The CDR3 nucleotides read TGTGCCAGCTCACCTACAGAACTAGGAGGCAGAAGGGAAGAAAAACTGTTTTTT.

This clone was detected ten times or more. The rearrangement links TRBV2 to TRBJ1-6; perhaps TRBD1 as D (6 bases). Trimming stripped 2 bases from V and 7 bases from J, with 15 bases between. Germline CDR1 is SNHLY and CDR2 is FYNNEI. CDR3 size: 16 residues. The CDR3 here is CASSEMGGAGNSPLHF. The CDR3 DNA follows: TGTGCCAGCAGTGAAATGGGGGGGGCCGGGAATTCACCCCTCCACTTT.

The gene calls are TRBV24-1 and TRBJ2-3; 7 bases line up with TRBD2. Losses at the gene ends were 3 bases for V and 1 base for J; bases not matched to a gene: 0. The CDR3 length is 14 residues. Germline-derived CDR1 and CDR2 are KGHDR and SFDVKD. CDR3 region: CATSDAGGTDTQYF. CDR3 coding DNA: TGTGCCACCAGTGATGCGGGAGGCACAGATACGCAGTATTTT.

This chain links TRBV12-3 or TRBV12-4 with TRBJ1-1; D might be TRBD1 (5 bases). With 6 bases removed from V and 8 bases from J, the gap between germline ends came to 13 bases. This CDR3 is 12 amino acids long. CDR3 region: CASSPRALEAFF. CDR3 DNA sequence: TGTGCCAGCAGCCCCAGGGCCCTAGAAGCTTTCTTT.

The rearrangement links TRBV11-2 to TRBJ2-3, with unresolved D. This CDR3 is built from 11 residues. Germline-derived CDR1 and CDR2 are SGHAT and FQNNGV. Deletions cut 7 bases from V and 6 bases from J, with 8 bases between. For the CDR3, the DNA is TGTGCCAGCACCAACGGGGATACGCAGTATTTT. Its translation is CASTNGDTQYF.

This chain connects TRBV23-1 to TRBJ2-2; TRBD1 agrees at 9 bases. Being an ORF, TRBV23-1 has a function that is uncertain. The CDR3 spans 16 residues. The junction had 11 bases not matched to a gene; V was cut back by 7 bases and J by 5 bases. The CDR3 region is CASTPRDREETGELFF. The CDR3 region has the DNA TGCGCCAGCACCCCCCGGGACAGGGAAGAAACCGGGGAGCTGTTTTTT.

This clone has just one count. V gene TRBV2 combines with J gene TRBJ2-5; the D gene is possibly TRBD2 (6 bases). Looked up from germline, CDR1 is SNHLY and CDR2 is FYNNEI. This CDR3 comprises 15 residues. V gave up 6 bases and J gave up 5 bases, with 19 bases separating them. CDR3 sequence: CASRGSGGTTETQYF. CDR3 bases: TGTGCCAGCAGGGGCTCTGGGGGGACGACGGAGACCCAGTACTTC.

The V and J genes are TRBV9 and TRBJ2-3, with 7 bases matching TRBD1. Per germline, CDR1 SGDLS and CDR2 YYNGEE. The CDR3 extends over 16 amino acids. With 4 bases clipped from V and 1 base from J, the junction kept 9 bases outside the gene matches. CDR3 sequence: CASSPRQGGGTDTQYF. In DNA form, the CDR3 reads TGTGCCAGCAGCCCCAGACAGGGCGGCGGCACAGATACGCAGTATTTT.

This clone was observed once. This chain connects TRBV11-1 to TRBJ2-7; possibly TRBD1 for D (5 bases). V dropped 2 bases and J dropped 4 bases, with 9 bases sitting between them. The germline V gene has CDR1 SGHAT and CDR2 FQDESV (reference sequence). The CDR3 is 13 amino acids. Written as DNA, the CDR3 is TGTGCCAGCAGCTTATTAAGGGGTTACGAGCAGTACTTC. Protein: CASSLLRGYEQYF. The whole variable domain, remainder taken from reference TRBV11-1 and TRBJ2-7, is EAEVAQSPRYKITEKSQAVAFWCDPISGHATLYWYRQILGQGPELLVQFQDESVVDDSQLPKDRFSAERLKGVDSTLKIQPAELGDSAMYLCASSLLRGYEQYFGPGTRLTVT.

The CDR3 reads CASSLGVGRRGEQFF. DNA for the CDR3: TGCGCCAGCAGCTTGGGGGTCGGCCGGCGAGGAGAGCAGTTCTTC. The chain employs TRBV5-1 and TRBJ2-1; D remains ambiguous. Looked up from germline, CDR1 is SGHRS and CDR2 is YFSETQ. The ends were cut back, 0 bases at V and 10 bases at J, with 17 bases in the middle. The CDR3 length is 15 residues.

The CDR3 is CASSPWGGLLETRRYTF. The CDR3 nucleotides are TGTGCCAGCAGTCCCTGGGGGGGACTACTCGAAACCCGACGGTACACCTTC. V usage is TRBV6-6 and J usage is TRBJ1-2; weak D call: TRBD1 (5 bases). The V gene lost 5 bases and the J gene lost 11 bases, with 30 bases spanning the gap. There are 17 residues in the CDR3. Germline V gives CDR1 MNHNY, CDR2 SVGAGI (reference sequence).

This chain connects TRBV20-1 to TRBJ2-7; TRBD2 aligns across 9 bases. The CDR3 runs 19 residues. Germline V gives CDR1 DFQATT, CDR2 SNEGSKA (reference sequence). V lost 3 bases and J lost 2; bases outside the gene matches: 20. CDR3 nucleotides: TGCAGTGCTAGTATAGATTGGGTTGAGCGGGGGGTTATCCCCTACGAGCAGTACTTC. This translates into CSASIDWVERGVIPYEQYF.

V is TRBV19 and J is TRBJ2-4; no definite D call. V was trimmed by 3 bases and J by 0 bases, leaving 9 bases between them. The CDR3 is made up of 15 amino acids. CDR1 LNHDA and CDR2 SQIVND come from the germline V gene (reference sequence). The CDR3: CASSIDGLAKNIQYF. The CDR3 DNA sequence: TGTGCCAGTAGTATTGATGGCTTAGCCAAAAACATTCAGTACTTC.

The chain recombines TRBV14 with TRBJ1-1; D is ambiguous. The V gene lost 6 bases and the J gene lost 3 bases, with 11 bases spanning the gap. This CDR3 is built from 13 residues. Germline V CDR1 and CDR2: SGHDN, FVKESK. This chain's CDR3 is CASRLYIHTEAFF. The CDR3 DNA reads TGTGCCAGCAGGTTGTACATCCACACTGAAGCTTTCTTT.

The chain recombines TRBV5-6 with TRBJ1-1; 7 nucleotides line up with TRBD1. This CDR3 has 18 amino acids. Losses at the gene ends were 4 bases for V and 4 bases for J; bases not matched to a gene: 19. The germline V gene encodes CDR1 SGHDT and CDR2 YYEEEE. The CDR3 spells CASSIQTGARLIGTEAFF. The CDR3 nucleotides are TGTGCCAGCAGCATCCAAACAGGGGCCCGTCTAATAGGCACTGAAGCTTTCTTT.

V gene TRBV9 combines with J gene TRBJ1-1; possibly TRBD1 for D (5 bases). V lost 9 bases and J 0 bases, leaving 12 bases between the germline ends. This CDR3 comprises 13 residues. Germline V gene data show CDR1 as SGDLS and CDR2 as YYNGEE. CDR3 sequence (DNA): TGTGCCACCTCCCCAGGGTTGAACACTGAAGCTTTCTTT. Protein sequence: CATSPGLNTEAFF.

The rearrangement joins TRBV4-2 to TRBJ1-2; 9 bases agree with TRBD1. Germline trimming cut 3 bases from V and 6 bases from J; bases unmatched to any gene: 2. CDR1 and CDR2 from the germline V gene are LGHNA and YNFKEQ. This CDR3 is built from 13 residues. The CDR3 nucleotides are TGTGCCAGCAGCCAGGGACAGGGCAATGGCTACACCTTC. This encodes CASSQGQGNGYTF.

There are a few counts of this clone. The chain combines TRBV27 with TRBJ2-2, with D tentatively TRBD1 (6 bases). Trimming left V 6 bases short and J 2 bases short, with 10 bases between. CDR3 length: 14 residues. CDR1 MNHEY and CDR2 SMNVEV come from the germline V gene (reference sequence). In DNA form, the CDR3 reads TGTGCCAGCAGACGGACAGTCAACACCGGGGAGCTGTTTTTT. Its translation is CASRRTVNTGELFF.

In this sample, this clone turned up a few times. This rearrangement joins TRBV18 to TRBJ1-6; D remains ambiguous. Deletions cut 1 base from V and 4 bases from J, with 14 bases between. Germline CDR1 KGHSH, CDR2 LQKENI. The CDR3 is 17 residues long. The CDR3 region is CASSPQSRVLYNSPLHF. The CDR3 DNA follows: TGTGCCAGCTCACCACAAAGCCGCGTCTTATATAATTCACCCCTCCACTTT.

CDR3 amino acids: CASSQGSFSSYNSPLHF. The CDR3 DNA sequence: TGTGCCAGCAGCCAAGGTTCGTTCAGCTCCTATAATTCACCCCTCCACTTT. The chain employs TRBV4-2 and TRBJ1-6, with D unclear. V dropped 1 base and J dropped 0 bases, with 10 bases sitting between them. CDR3 length: 17 amino acids. Germline loops: CDR1 LGHNA, CDR2 YNFKEQ.

V is TRBV10-1 and J is TRBJ2-5; 9 bases map to TRBD2. This CDR3 is built from 16 residues. Germline CDR1 reads WNHNN; CDR2 reads SYGVQD (reference sequence). V lost 3 bases and J lost 2; bases outside the gene matches: 7. In nucleotides, the CDR3 is TGCGCCAGCAGTGAAGGTAGCGGGGGAGGACAAGAGACCCAGTACTTC. This sequence encodes CASSEGSGGGQETQYF.

This clone appeared a few times. The chain is built from TRBV2 and TRBJ2-2; 8 bases map to TRBD2. The CDR3 has 15 amino acids. Germline values: CDR1 SNHLY, CDR2 FYNNEI. The V segment lost 2 bases and the J segment 5 bases; nucleotides outside the gene matches: 4. CDR3 region: CASSESGGHTGELFF. In DNA, the CDR3 is TGTGCCAGCAGTGAATCGGGGGGGCATACCGGGGAGCTGTTTTTT.